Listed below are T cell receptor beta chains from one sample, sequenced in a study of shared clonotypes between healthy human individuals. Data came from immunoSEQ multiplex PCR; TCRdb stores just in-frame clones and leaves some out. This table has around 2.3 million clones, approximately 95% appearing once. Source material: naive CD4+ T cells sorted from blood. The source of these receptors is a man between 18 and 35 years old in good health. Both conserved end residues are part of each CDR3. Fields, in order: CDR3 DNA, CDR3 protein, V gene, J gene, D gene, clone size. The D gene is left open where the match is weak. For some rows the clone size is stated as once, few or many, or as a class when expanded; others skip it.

TGCGCCAGCAGCTTAGGGACAGGGTTCCACGAGCAGTACTTC	CASSLGTGFHEQYF	TRBV5-1	TRBJ2-7	TRBD1	NA
TGTGCCAGCAGCGAGGGGGTCGGGGGGCCCACTGAAGCTTTCTTT	CASSEGVGGPTEAFF	TRBV2	TRBJ1-1	NA	NA
TGCGCCAGCAGCTTGTGGGGACAGGGGGCGGGCTATGGCTACACCTTC	CASSLWGQGAGYGYTF	TRBV5-1	TRBJ1-2	TRBD1	NA
TGTGCCAGCAGCCGGCCTGATAGCAATCAGCCCCAGCATTTT	CASSRPDSNQPQHF	TRBV7-9	TRBJ1-5	NA	NA
TGTGCCAGCAGCTTCGTCGGCTCTGGGGCCAACGTCCTGACTTTC	CASSFVGSGANVLTF	TRBV5-4	TRBJ2-6	NA	NA
TGTGCCAGCAGCCAAAGGACAGGGGTCACCTACAATGAGCAGTTCTTC	CASSQRTGVTYNEQFF	TRBV5-8	TRBJ2-1	TRBD1	NA
TGCGCCAGCAGCTTGGATGGTCTAGCGGGAGTTTCGACAGATACGCAGTATTTT	CASSLDGLAGVSTDTQYF	TRBV5-1	TRBJ2-3	TRBD2	NA
TGTGCCAGCAGCTCCCCCTCTGGAAACACCATATATTTT	CASSSPSGNTIYF	TRBV5-4	TRBJ1-3	NA	once
TGCGCCAGCAGCTCACCGGGAGGGTCGGATGAAAAACTGTTTTTT	CASSSPGGSDEKLFF	TRBV5-1	TRBJ1-4	NA	NA
TGTGCTAGTGGACATTCAAGGGGAGATACGCAGTATTTT	CASGHSRGDTQYF	TRBV12-5	TRBJ2-3	NA	NA
TGCAGTGCTTCGCCGCCTCCGGCTTTCTTT	CSASPPPAFF	TRBV20-1	TRBJ1-1	NA	NA
TGTGCCATCAGTGAAACTAGCGGGAGGGCAGGGGAGACCCAGTACTTC	CAISETSGRAGETQYF	TRBV10-3	TRBJ2-5	TRBD2	NA
TGCGCCAGCAGCTCGGGTCTAGCCCCAGAGACCCAGTACTTC	CASSSGLAPETQYF	TRBV5-1	TRBJ2-5	NA	NA
TGTGCCAGCAGCTCGGGACTCATGACCTACGAGCAGTACTTC	CASSSGLMTYEQYF	TRBV9	TRBJ2-7	NA	NA
TGCGCCAGCAGCTTTGCGGAGAACACTGAAGCTTTCTTT	CASSFAENTEAFF	TRBV5-1	TRBJ1-1	NA	NA
TGTGCCAGCTCACCTTCGAGCGGGAGAACAGATACGCAGTATTTT	CASSPSSGRTDTQYF	TRBV18	TRBJ2-3	TRBD2	NA
TGTGCCAGCAGTAGGGGAGCCGAGAGCAATCAGCCCCAGCATTTT	CASSRGAESNQPQHF	TRBV5-4	TRBJ1-5	NA	NA
TGCGCCAGCAGCTCGGTCCTAGCTAACTATGGCTACACCTTC	CASSSVLANYGYTF	TRBV10-1	TRBJ1-2	NA	NA
TGTGCCAGCAGCGTAGCGACCAGCTCTGGAAACACCATATATTTT	CASSVATSSGNTIYF	TRBV9	TRBJ1-3	NA	once
TGTGCCAGCAGCCCGGTTGGATCCTACGAGCAGTACTTC	CASSPVGSYEQYF	TRBV6-6	TRBJ2-7	NA	NA
TGTGCCTGGAGTCGGAACCTTGCTAATGAAAAACTGTTTTTT	CAWSRNLANEKLFF	TRBV30	TRBJ1-4	NA	NA
TGTGCCAGTAGTATTACTGGGACGGATGGCTACACCTTC	CASSITGTDGYTF	TRBV19	TRBJ1-2	NA	NA
TGTGCCAGCTCACCAGTCGGTAGCGGGGGCACAGATACGCAGTATTTT	CASSPVGSGGTDTQYF	TRBV18	TRBJ2-3	TRBD2	NA
TGTGCCAGTAGTATAGGGTCCAGGGAGGGCGAGCAGTACTTC	CASSIGSREGEQYF	TRBV19	TRBJ2-7	TRBD2	NA
TGCGCCAGCAGCTTGGCCGGACAGGGGCCTTTTAGAGAGCAGTACTTC	CASSLAGQGPFREQYF	TRBV5-1	TRBJ2-7	TRBD1	NA
TGTGCCAGCAGTAGGGAGACCCTCGGGGAGCAGTACTTC	CASSRETLGEQYF	TRBV6-5	TRBJ2-7	NA	once
TGCGCCAGCAGCCAAGGTCGGGCAACTAATGAAAAACTGTTTTTT	CASSQGRATNEKLFF	TRBV4-1	TRBJ1-4	NA	NA
TGCGCCAGCAGCCAAGACAGGGGGACTGGTGGCTACACCTTC	CASSQDRGTGGYTF	TRBV4-3	TRBJ1-2	TRBD1	NA
TGCAGCGTTGAGGACAGGCGGGGCTACACCTTC	CSVEDRRGYTF	TRBV29-1	TRBJ1-2	TRBD1	once
TGTGCCAGCAGAAAGGGATTACAAGAGACCCAGTACTTC	CASRKGLQETQYF	TRBV28	TRBJ2-5	NA	NA
TGTGCCAGCAGTGAAGAATGGGGGGGAAGTCAGCCCCAGCATTTT	CASSEEWGGSQPQHF	TRBV6-1	TRBJ1-5	NA	once
TGTGCCAGCAGCTTAGGGGGTAACACATACGAGCAGTACTTC	CASSLGGNTYEQYF	TRBV7-6	TRBJ2-7	NA	NA
TGCGCCAGCAGCTTGGTTGATGTGACTGAAGCTTTCTTT	CASSLVDVTEAFF	TRBV5-1	TRBJ1-1	NA	NA
TGTGCCAGCAGCTCTCTCACAGATACGCAGTATTTT	CASSSLTDTQYF	TRBV28	TRBJ2-3	NA	NA
TGTGCCATCAGTGGGACAGGGGGATTAGAGGGCTACACCTTC	CAISGTGGLEGYTF	TRBV10-3	TRBJ1-2	TRBD1	NA
TGTGCCAGCAGCTCGAAAGCGGGAGAGGAGCAGTTCTTC	CASSSKAGEEQFF	TRBV5-4	TRBJ2-1	TRBD2	NA
TGTGCCAGCAGCGTAGTTGGTAACACAGATACGCAGTATTTT	CASSVVGNTDTQYF	TRBV9	TRBJ2-3	NA	NA
TGCGCCAGCAGCGCCCGACAGGGCACAATGAACACTGAAGCTTTCTTT	CASSARQGTMNTEAFF	TRBV5-1	TRBJ1-1	TRBD1	NA
TGCAGTGCTAGGGGGACCGATGAGCAGTTCTTC	CSARGTDEQFF	TRBV20-1	TRBJ2-1	NA	NA
TGTGCCACACAAAGGGCCCCCGGGGAGCTGTTTTTT	CATQRAPGELFF	TRBV6-5	TRBJ2-2	NA	NA
TGCGCCAGCATTCCCAGCGGGGGTAGCACAGATACGCAGTATTTT	CASIPSGGSTDTQYF	TRBV5-1	TRBJ2-3	TRBD2	NA
TGCGCCAGCAGCCAGGGCTTAGGCACAGGGTTCGGGGAGCTGTTTTTT	CASSQGLGTGFGELFF	TRBV4-3	TRBJ2-2	NA	NA
TGTGCCTGGAGTCCGACAGGGGGCGTAGGGGAGCTGTTTTTT	CAWSPTGGVGELFF	TRBV30	TRBJ2-2	TRBD1	NA
TGTGCCAGCAAGGTCGGACTACCTCAAGAGACCCAGTACTTC	CASKVGLPQETQYF	TRBV6-4	TRBJ2-5	NA	NA
TGTGCCAGCAGCCCACAGACAGGCGGGATCGGCTACACCTTC	CASSPQTGGIGYTF	TRBV11-2	TRBJ1-2	NA	NA
TGTGCCAGCAGCTTAATGGGTAGCACAGATACGCAGTATTTT	CASSLMGSTDTQYF	TRBV7-2	TRBJ2-3	NA	NA
TGCAGCGTTGAAACAGGGACTGCTGGCTACACCTTC	CSVETGTAGYTF	TRBV29-1	TRBJ1-2	NA	NA
TGTGCCTGGGAAAAAGGAGCGGGAAGGCGGGAGACCCAGTACTTC	CAWEKGAGRRETQYF	TRBV30	TRBJ2-5	TRBD2	NA
TGTGCCAGCAGCTCGGACAGAACCCTCTATGGCTACACCTTC	CASSSDRTLYGYTF	TRBV5-5	TRBJ1-2	NA	NA
TGTGCCAGCAGCCCTCCGATTGGCCGCGAGCAGTACTTC	CASSPPIGREQYF	TRBV25-1	TRBJ2-7	NA	NA
TGTGCCACCAGAGCCTCCGGGGCTGGGGGGGCAGCGAGCTATGGCTACACCTTC	CATRASGAGGAASYGYTF	TRBV15	TRBJ1-2	NA	NA
TGTGCCAGTAGCAAGGGACGGGGCTACGAGCAGTACTTC	CASSKGRGYEQYF	TRBV19	TRBJ2-7	NA	NA
TGTGCCAGCGGCAGGGGGCACAACTATGGCTACACCTTC	CASGRGHNYGYTF	TRBV6-1	TRBJ1-2	TRBD1	few
TGCGCCAGCAGTTCAAACACCGGGACAGGCCTAGAGACCCAGTACTTC	CASSSNTGTGLETQYF	TRBV5-1	TRBJ2-5	TRBD1	NA
TGCAGCGTTGGAGGAGTGGATGGCTACACCTTC	CSVGGVDGYTF	TRBV29-1	TRBJ1-2	NA	NA
TGTGCCAGCAGTAGATTACAGGGGCTTCCAAATGAGCAGTTCTTC	CASSRLQGLPNEQFF	TRBV6-6	TRBJ2-1	TRBD1	NA
TGTGCCAGCTCACCCCGGGGAGCCAACACCGGGGAGCTGTTTTTT	CASSPRGANTGELFF	TRBV18	TRBJ2-2	NA	NA
TGTGCCAGCAGCGCACAGGAATCCTCTGGAAACACCATATATTTT	CASSAQESSGNTIYF	TRBV11-2	TRBJ1-3	NA	NA
TGTGCCAGCACCCCATGGGGGGAATTGGGGGGCTACACCTTC	CASTPWGELGGYTF	TRBV28	TRBJ1-2	NA	NA
TGCGCCAGCAGCGCTCCCGGGACAGGGGGCTCTTCACCCCTCCACTTT	CASSAPGTGGSSPLHF	TRBV4-1	TRBJ1-6	TRBD1	NA